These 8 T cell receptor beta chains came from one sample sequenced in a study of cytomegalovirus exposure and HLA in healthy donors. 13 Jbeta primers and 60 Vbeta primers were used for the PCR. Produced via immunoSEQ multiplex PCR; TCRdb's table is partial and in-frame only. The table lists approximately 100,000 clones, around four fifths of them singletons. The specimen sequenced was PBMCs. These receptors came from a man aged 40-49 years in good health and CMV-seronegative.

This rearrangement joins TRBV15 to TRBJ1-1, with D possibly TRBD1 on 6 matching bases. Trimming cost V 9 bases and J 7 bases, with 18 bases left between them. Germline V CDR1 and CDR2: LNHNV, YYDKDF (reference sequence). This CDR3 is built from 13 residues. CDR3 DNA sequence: TGTGCCACGAGAAGGGGGGGTGGCATTGAAGCTTTCTTT. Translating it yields CATRRGGGIEAFF.

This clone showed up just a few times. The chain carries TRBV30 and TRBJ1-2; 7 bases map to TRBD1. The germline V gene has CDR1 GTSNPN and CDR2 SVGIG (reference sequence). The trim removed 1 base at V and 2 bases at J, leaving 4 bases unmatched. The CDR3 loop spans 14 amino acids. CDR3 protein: CAWSGDRGNYGYTF. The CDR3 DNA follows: TGTGCCTGGAGTGGGGACAGAGGAAACTATGGCTACACCTTC.

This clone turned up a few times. The CDR3 coding sequence is TGTGCCAGCAGCGTAGGGCAATATGGCTACACCTTC. It specifies CASSVGQYGYTF. This rearrangement joins TRBV9 to TRBJ1-2; no reliable D call. The V and J ends lost 0 bases and 5 bases respectively, with 5 bases between them. CDR3 length equals 12 residues. Germline lookup yields CDR1 SGDLS and CDR2 YYNGEE.

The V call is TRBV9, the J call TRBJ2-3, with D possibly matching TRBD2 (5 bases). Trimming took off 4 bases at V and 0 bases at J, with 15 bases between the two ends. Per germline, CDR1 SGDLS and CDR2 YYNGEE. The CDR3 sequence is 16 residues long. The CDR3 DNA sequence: TGTGCCAGCAGCCCTCGGGATCCGGCTAGCACAGATACGCAGTATTTT. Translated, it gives CASSPRDPASTDTQYF.

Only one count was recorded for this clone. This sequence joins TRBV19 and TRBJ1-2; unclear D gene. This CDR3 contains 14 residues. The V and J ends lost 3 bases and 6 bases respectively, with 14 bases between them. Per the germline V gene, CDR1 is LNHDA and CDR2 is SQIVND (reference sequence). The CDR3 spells CASSIGRLVDGYTF. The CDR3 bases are TGTGCCAGTAGTATTGGGAGGTTGGTCGATGGCTACACCTTC.

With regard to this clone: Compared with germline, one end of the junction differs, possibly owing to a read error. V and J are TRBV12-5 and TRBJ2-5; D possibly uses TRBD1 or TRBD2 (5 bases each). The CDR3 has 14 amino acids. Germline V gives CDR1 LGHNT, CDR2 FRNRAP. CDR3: CANGLGVGPETQYF. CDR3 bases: TGTGCTAATGGTTTGGGGGTGGGGCCAGAGACCCAGTACTTC.

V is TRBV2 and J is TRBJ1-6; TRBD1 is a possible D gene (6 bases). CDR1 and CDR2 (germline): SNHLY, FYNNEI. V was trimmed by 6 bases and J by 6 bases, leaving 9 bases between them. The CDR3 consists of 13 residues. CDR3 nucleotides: TGTGCCAGCAGGGACAGACTTAATTCACCCCTCCACTTT. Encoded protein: CASRDRLNSPLHF.

The CDR3 DNA reads TGTGCCTGGGCTAGGGGGCGAAGTGAAAAACTGTTTTTT. Translation: CAWARGRSEKLFF. V gene TRBV30 combines with J gene TRBJ1-4; 7 positions match TRBD1. This CDR3 is 13 amino acids long. Germline CDR1 reads GTSNPN; CDR2 reads SVGIG (reference sequence). Germline trimming cut 5 bases from V and 7 bases from J; bases unmatched to any gene: 7.